This entry lists 25 T cell receptor beta chains sequenced from one sample in a study of shared clonotypes between healthy human individuals. The repertoire was sequenced with immunoSEQ multiplex PCR; TCRdb's copy has only in-frame clones and lacks some. The data hold some 2,400,000 clones, with nearly 97% observed a single time. The sequencing sample was made of naive CD4+ T cells sorted from blood. Regarding subset: CD45RA+ positively selected. These receptors were obtained from a man younger than 35 in good health.

The chain carries TRBV6-6 and TRBJ2-7; 8 bases align to TRBD1. The V segment lost 7 bases and the J segment 6 bases; nucleotides outside the gene matches: 14. The CDR3 has 15 amino acids. The germline V gene has CDR1 MNHNY and CDR2 SVGAGI (reference sequence). Here the CDR3 DNA reads TGTGCCAGCACAGGAGGACAGGGAATCCTAGGCGAGCAGTACTTC. Translation: CASTGGQGILGEQYF.

The chain is built from TRBV6-5 and TRBJ2-3; the D gene is possibly TRBD2 (6 bases). The CDR3 totals 15 residues. CDR1 and CDR2 from the germline V gene are MNHEY and SVGAGI. V was pared by 6 bases and J by 4 bases, with 17 bases between. CDR3 protein: CASRNGGLGADTQYF. CDR3 bases: TGTGCCAGCAGGAACGGGGGTCTTGGGGCAGATACGCAGTATTTT.

This clone appeared once. The chain has TRBV5-4 and TRBJ2-3, with TRBD2 identical over 7 bases. The germline gives CDR1 SGHNT, CDR2 YYREEE (reference sequence). CDR3 size: 15 residues. After removal of 0 bases from V and 7 bases from J, the junction contained 8 bases not matched to a gene. The CDR3 region has the DNA TGTGCCAGCAGCTTGGAAGGGACTAAAAAAAATACGCAGTATTTT. Protein: CASSLEGTKKNTQYF.

With regard to this clone: This CDR3 is also generated by other DNA sequences in the sample. The chain recombines TRBV2 with TRBJ1-5; no clear D gene. Per germline, CDR1 SNHLY and CDR2 FYNNEI. CDR3 length: 12 residues. Trimming shortened V by 4 bases and J by 4 bases, and 5 bases separated the two germline ends. The CDR3 protein is CASSGSNQPQHF. The CDR3 DNA reads as TGTGCCAGCAGTGGAAGTAATCAGCCCCAGCATTTT.

The chain uses TRBV4-1 and TRBJ2-7; D remains ambiguous. Germline CDR1 reads MGHRA; CDR2 reads YSYEKL. The CDR3 is 15 residues long. V was clipped by 1 base and J by 4 bases, with 14 bases between them. CDR3 region: CASSQGNSLQYEQYF. The CDR3 DNA reads as TGCGCCAGCAGCCAAGGGAATTCCCTACAGTACGAGCAGTACTTC.

The rearrangement joins TRBV2 to TRBJ2-2; maybe TRBD2 (6 bases). V shed 5 bases and J shed 6 bases, with 10 bases lying between them. In germline, CDR1 is SNHLY, CDR2 FYNNEI. The CDR3 consists of 13 residues. The CDR3 loop is CASSLGLSGELFF. The CDR3 nucleotides are TGTGCCAGCAGTCTCGGACTATCCGGGGAGCTGTTTTTT.

This clone was recorded a few times. Additional DNA sequences in this sample encode the identical CDR3. The V and J genes are TRBV11-2 and TRBJ2-3; D uncertain. With 5 bases removed from V and 1 base from J, the gap between germline ends came to 1 base. The CDR3 totals 11 residues. In germline, CDR1 is SGHAT, CDR2 FQNNGV. The CDR3 DNA reads TGTGCCAGCAGCCGCACAGATACGCAGTATTTT. This gives the protein CASSRTDTQYF.

The CDR3 loop reads CASSVGGATDTQYF. Here the CDR3 DNA reads TGTGCCAGCAGTGTGGGGGGCGCAACGGATACGCAGTATTTT. V usage is TRBV6-1 and J usage is TRBJ2-3; TRBD1 or TRBD2 may be the D gene (6 bases each). Germline V gene data show CDR1 as MNHNS and CDR2 as SASEGT. Trimming removed 4 bases from V and 6 bases from J, with 14 bases in between. The CDR3 spans 14 residues.

A note on this clone: Other DNA sequences in this sample translate to the same CDR3. The genes are TRBV2 and TRBJ2-2; D is unclear. Per germline, CDR1 SNHLY and CDR2 FYNNEI. V was trimmed by 6 bases and J by 4 bases, leaving 12 bases between them. The CDR3 runs to 14 residues. In DNA, the CDR3 is TGTGCCAGCAGAAGTCGTACGGGCACCGGGGAGCTGTTTTTT. Its translation: CASRSRTGTGELFF.

The gene calls are TRBV2 and TRBJ2-5; D is perhaps TRBD1 (6 bases). The length of the CDR3 is 14 residues. The V and J ends lost 6 bases and 5 bases respectively, with 16 bases between them. CDR1 and CDR2 (germline): SNHLY, FYNNEI. CDR3 coding DNA: TGTGCCAGCAGCCGATGGGGGCTCGGGGAGACCCAGTACTTC. This codes for CASSRWGLGETQYF.

V is TRBV4-2 and J is TRBJ1-6; the D gene is possibly TRBD1 (6 bases). This CDR3 contains 17 residues. Germline assignment: CDR1 LGHNA and CDR2 YNFKEQ. Trimming took 1 base from V and 11 from J, leaving 21 bases between them. The CDR3 bases are TGTGCCAGCAGCCAAGTCTCGACAGGCTCGTCCCAAACACCCCTCCACTTT. Encoded protein: CASSQVSTGSSQTPLHF.

This clone was found once. The rearrangement uses TRBV2 and TRBJ2-5; unclear D gene. There are 14 residues in the CDR3. V was shortened by 5 bases and J by 5 bases, with 15 bases between the two germline ends. Germline-derived CDR1 and CDR2 are SNHLY and FYNNEI. The CDR3 DNA reads TGTGCCAGCAGTTCTCAGTCCAGTGGGGAGACCCAGTACTTC. The encoded protein is CASSSQSSGETQYF.

This clone has just one count. V gene TRBV5-1 combines with J gene TRBJ1-1; TRBD1 is a possible D gene (5 bases). V dropped 2 bases and J dropped 5 bases, with 19 bases sitting between them. The CDR3 extends over 16 amino acids. Germline V gene sequence: CDR1 SGHRS, CDR2 YFSETQ. The CDR3 region has the DNA TGCGCCAGCAGCTTACGGACCCGGGGCGAGGGGACTGAAGCTTTCTTT. It codes for CASSLRTRGEGTEAFF.

The chain uses TRBV2 and TRBJ1-6, with TRBD1 as a possible D gene (5 bases). The V gene's germline CDR1 is SNHLY and CDR2 FYNNEI. Trimming stripped 6 bases from V and 10 bases from J, with 16 bases between. The CDR3 sequence is 14 residues long. The CDR3 nucleotides are TGTGCCAGCAGCGCGGACATAATTAAGTCACCCCTCCACTTT. This translates into CASSADIIKSPLHF.

About this clone itself: Additional DNA sequences in this sample encode the identical CDR3. The chain links TRBV10-2 to TRBJ1-4; TRBD1 aligns across 7 bases. Germline CDR1 and CDR2: WSHSY and SAAADI. Trimming cost V 7 bases and J 3 bases; bases outside gene matches: 2. This CDR3 spans 13 amino acids. The CDR3 loop reads CASTGQPNEKLFF. In nucleotides, the CDR3 is TGCGCCAGCACGGGACAGCCTAATGAAAAACTGTTTTTT.

This chain links TRBV7-9 with TRBJ2-2, with 12 bases matching TRBD1. The V segment lost 5 bases and the J segment 7 bases; nucleotides outside the gene matches: 11. The CDR3 is 17 amino acids. Germline V CDR1 and CDR2: SEHNR, FQNEAQ (reference sequence). The CDR3 DNA is TGTGCCAGCAGCCTGGGACAGGGGGCGCCTACTAGCGGGGAGCTGTTTTTT. Translated: CASSLGQGAPTSGELFF.

This clone was seen once. The chain uses TRBV7-9 and TRBJ2-3; the D is unclear. The CDR3 covers 16 residues. V was shortened by 1 base and J by 11 bases, with 22 bases between the two germline ends. Germline lookup yields CDR1 SEHNR and CDR2 FQNEAQ (reference sequence). CDR3 amino acids: CASSLGASSRPSLQYF. CDR3 DNA sequence: TGTGCCAGCAGCTTAGGGGCAAGTTCACGGCCAAGTTTGCAGTATTTT.

V gene TRBV20-1 combines with J gene TRBJ2-1, with 7 nucleotides matching TRBD2. J was trimmed by 7 bases and V by 4 bases; bases with no gene match: 1. Germline-derived CDR1 and CDR2 are DFQATT and SNEGSKA (reference sequence). The length of the CDR3 is 11 residues. The CDR3 here is CSAIGRNEQFF. The CDR3 bases are TGCAGTGCTATCGGGAGGAATGAGCAGTTCTTC.

The chain recombines TRBV5-6 with TRBJ2-6; possible D gene TRBD1, 6 bases. The CDR3 contains 18 residues. Trimming removed 1 base from V and 0 bases from J, with 14 bases in between. Germline-derived CDR1 and CDR2 are SGHDT and YYEEEE. The DNA of the CDR3 is TGTGCCAGCAGCTTGTTAGGACAGCTCAGCTCTGGGGCCAACGTCCTGACTTTC. Translated, it gives CASSLLGQLSSGANVLTF.

V usage is TRBV7-9 and J usage is TRBJ1-1, with D hard to call. Germline loops: CDR1 SEHNR, CDR2 FQNEAQ (reference sequence). The CDR3 runs to 16 residues. V was cut by 1 base and J by 0 bases, with 12 bases left in between. CDR3 in amino acids: CASSLVPIIMNTEAFF. The CDR3 nucleotides are TGTGCCAGCAGCTTAGTCCCGATTATCATGAACACTGAAGCTTTCTTT.

The gene calls are TRBV7-2 and TRBJ2-3; D is undetermined. V lost 4 bases and J lost 0, with 8 bases in between. Per the germline V gene, CDR1 is SGHTA and CDR2 is FQGNSA. The CDR3 totals 14 residues. CDR3 sequence: CASSSVASTDTQYF. The CDR3 DNA is TGTGCCAGCAGCTCCGTGGCTAGCACAGATACGCAGTATTTT.

The rearrangement uses TRBV11-2 and TRBJ2-5; possibly TRBD2 for D (5 bases). Trimming shortened V by 3 bases and J by 4 bases, and 21 bases separated the two germline ends. Germline loops: CDR1 SGHAT, CDR2 FQNNGV. The CDR3 loop spans 17 amino acids. In DNA form, the CDR3 reads TGTGCCAGCAGCTTGGACTCTGACCAGGCTTTACGAGAGACCCAGTACTTC. Its protein product is CASSLDSDQALRETQYF. Together with reference TRBV11-2 and TRBJ2-5, the CDR3 gives the full variable domain: EAGVAQSPRYKIIEKRQSVAFWCNPISGHATLYWYQQILGQGPKLLIQFQNNGVVDDSQLPKDRFSAERLKGVDSTLKIQPAKLEDSAVYLCASSLDSDQALRETQYFGPGTRLLVL.

The chain has TRBV10-3 and TRBJ2-3, with TRBD1 matching 8 bases. Germline trimming cut 5 bases from V and 4 bases from J; bases unmatched to any gene: 8. This CDR3 has 15 amino acids. Germline lookup yields CDR1 ENHRY and CDR2 SYGVKD. CDR3 residues: CAISSTGVGSDTQYF. CDR3 coding DNA: TGTGCCATCAGTTCGACAGGGGTGGGGTCAGATACGCAGTATTTT.

The chain couples TRBV7-2 to TRBJ2-7, with 11 bases fitting TRBD1. The CDR3 totals 16 residues. Germline loops: CDR1 SGHTA, CDR2 FQGNSA. V was pared by 4 bases and J by 2 bases, with 7 bases of the junction left unmatched. The CDR3 DNA is TGTGCCAGCAGCTACCTCCCGGGACAGGGGGCCTACGAGCAGTACTTC. Translating it yields CASSYLPGQGAYEQYF.

V usage is TRBV7-2 and J usage is TRBJ2-3, with TRBD2 matching over 13 bases. V lost 6 bases and J lost 4; bases outside the gene matches: 7. Germline V gives CDR1 SGHTA, CDR2 FQGNSA. The CDR3 covers 16 residues. DNA of the CDR3: TGTGCCAGCAGTCGCCGGACTAGCGGGAGAGCAGATACGCAGTATTTT. Its translation: CASSRRTSGRADTQYF. Combining the CDR3 with reference TRBV7-2 and TRBJ2-3 gives the whole variable domain GAGVSQSPSNKVTEKGKDVELRCDPISGHTALYWYRQSLGQGLEFLIYFQGNSAPDKSGLPSDRFSAERTGGSVSTLTIQRTQQEDSAVYLCASSRRTSGRADTQYFGPGTRLTVL.